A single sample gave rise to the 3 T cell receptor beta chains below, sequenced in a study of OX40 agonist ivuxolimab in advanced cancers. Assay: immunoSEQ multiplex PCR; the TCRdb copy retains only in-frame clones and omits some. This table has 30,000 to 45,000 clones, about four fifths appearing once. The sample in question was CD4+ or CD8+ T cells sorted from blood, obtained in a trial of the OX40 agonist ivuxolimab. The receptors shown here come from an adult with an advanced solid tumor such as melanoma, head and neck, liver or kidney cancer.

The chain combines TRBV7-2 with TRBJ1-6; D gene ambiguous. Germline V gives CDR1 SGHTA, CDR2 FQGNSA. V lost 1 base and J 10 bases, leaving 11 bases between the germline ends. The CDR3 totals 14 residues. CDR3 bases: TGTGCCAGCAGCTTAGGCTTCGAGGGATCACCCCTCCACTTT. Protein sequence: CASSLGFEGSPLHF.

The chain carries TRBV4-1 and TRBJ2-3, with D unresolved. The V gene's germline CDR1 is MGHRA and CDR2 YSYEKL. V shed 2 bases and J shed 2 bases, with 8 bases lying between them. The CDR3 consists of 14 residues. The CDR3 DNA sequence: TGCGCCAGCAGCCAAACGAGCACCACAGATACGCAGTATTTT. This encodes CASSQTSTTDTQYF.

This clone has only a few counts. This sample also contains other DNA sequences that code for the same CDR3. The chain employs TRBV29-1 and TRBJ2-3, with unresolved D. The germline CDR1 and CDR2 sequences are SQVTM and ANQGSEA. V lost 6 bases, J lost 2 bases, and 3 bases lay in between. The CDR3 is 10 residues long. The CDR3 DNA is TGCAGCGTAGACACAGATACGCAGTATTTT. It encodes CSVDTDTQYF.